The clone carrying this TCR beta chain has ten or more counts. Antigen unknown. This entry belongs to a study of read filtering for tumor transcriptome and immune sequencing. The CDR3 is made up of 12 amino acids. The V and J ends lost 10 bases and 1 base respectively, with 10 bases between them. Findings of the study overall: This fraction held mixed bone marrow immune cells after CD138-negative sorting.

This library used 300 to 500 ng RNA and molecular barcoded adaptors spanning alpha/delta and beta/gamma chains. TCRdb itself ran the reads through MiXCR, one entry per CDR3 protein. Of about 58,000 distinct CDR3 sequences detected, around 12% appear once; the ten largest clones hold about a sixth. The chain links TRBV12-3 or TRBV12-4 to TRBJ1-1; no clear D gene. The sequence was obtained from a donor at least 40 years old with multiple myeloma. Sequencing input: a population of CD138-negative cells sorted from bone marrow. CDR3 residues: CATRQENTEAFF. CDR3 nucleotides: TGTGCCACCCGCCAAGAGAACACTGAAGCTTTCTTT.